This is a list of T cell receptor beta chains from one sample in a study of cytotoxic CD8 clonotypes in ibrutinib-treated CLL. The assay was immunoSEQ multiplex PCR, and TCRdb's table has in-frame clones only and misses some. The profile covers 150,000 to 200,000 clones, with about two thirds appearing a single time and under 15% taken by the ten largest. The source was PBMCs, collected after 24 months of ibrutinib treatment. Receptor source: a human donor with chronic lymphocytic leukemia. The CDR3 runs from the conserved cysteine through the conserved F or W. A D gene is named only where the DNA matches it firmly. The size field is filled for only some rows; it gives once, few, many or a size class.

clone size,D gene,J gene,V gene,CDR3 protein,CDR3 DNA
few,-,TRBJ2-7,TRBV2,CASSGYGEGYEQYF,TGTGCCAGCAGTGGCTACGGGGAAGGCTACGAGCAGTACTTC
-,-,TRBJ2-1,TRBV5-1,CASSFLATPEEQFF,TGCGCCAGCAGCTTCCTAGCGACTCCCGAGGAGCAGTTCTTC
-,-,TRBJ1-3,TRBV15,CATSRSPQSLPVSGNTIYF,TGTGCCACCAGCAGAAGCCCCCAGAGCCTTCCAGTCTCTGGAAACACCATATATTTT
-,TRBD1,TRBJ2-1,TRBV7-8,CASRRDSYNEQFF,TGTGCCAGCAGAAGGGACAGTTACAATGAGCAGTTCTTC
-,-,TRBJ1-1,TRBV27,CASSYLGRLNTEAFF,TGTGCCAGCAGTTACCTGGGACGGCTGAACACTGAAGCTTTCTTT
-,-,TRBJ2-7,TRBV5-6,CASSLIGYEQYF,TGTGCCAGCAGCTTGATAGGTTACGAGCAGTACTTC
-,-,TRBJ2-6,TRBV27,CASSPLSLYSSVSGANVLTF,TGTGCCAGCAGTCCACTCAGTCTTTACTCGTCCGTCTCTGGGGCCAACGTCCTGACTTTC
-,TRBD2,TRBJ2-5,TRBV10-3,CAISETGLPETQYF,TGTGCCATCAGTGAAACGGGACTACCGGAGACCCAGTACTTC
few,-,TRBJ1-2,TRBV19,CASSLHSGGYTF,TGTGCCAGTAGCCTTCACAGCGGTGGCTACACCTTC
-,-,TRBJ1-2,TRBV5-4,CASSLNSIGDVVGQGYTF,TGTGCCAGCAGCTTAAACAGTATAGGGGACGTAGTAGGCCAGGGCTACACCTTC
-,-,TRBJ2-5,TRBV2,CASSWTEVQETQYF,TGTGCCAGCAGTTGGACAGAAGTACAAGAGACCCAGTACTTC
-,-,TRBJ2-1,TRBV11-2,CASSQGPLGDNEQFF,TGTGCCAGCAGTCAGGGGCCCCTGGGCGACAATGAGCAGTTCTTC
few,-,TRBJ2-7,TRBV18,CASSPSSVPFSYEQYF,TGTGCCAGCTCACCATCTTCTGTACCCTTCTCCTACGAGCAGTACTTC
once,-,TRBJ2-1,TRBV19,CASSSALRSPYNEQFF,TGTGCCAGTAGTAGCGCGTTGAGAAGTCCCTACAATGAGCAGTTCTTC
-,-,TRBJ2-7,TRBV7-2,CASSLWGSYEQYF,TGTGCCAGCAGCTTATGGGGATCCTACGAGCAGTACTTC
-,TRBD2,TRBJ2-3,TRBV4-2,CASSQRLAGGTDTQYF,TGTGCCAGCAGCCAACGACTAGCGGGGGGCACAGATACGCAGTATTTT
-,-,TRBJ2-5,TRBV5-8,CASSFPPETQYF,TGTGCCAGCAGCTTCCCCCCAGAGACCCAGTACTTC
-,-,TRBJ1-5,TRBV28,CASSLSGGSSSNQPQHF,TGTGCCAGCAGTTTAAGCGGGGGATCGTCGAGCAATCAGCCCCAGCATTTT
few,-,TRBJ2-7,TRBV11-2,CASSLVIPLGEAYEQYF,TGTGCCAGCAGCTTAGTTATCCCGTTGGGGGAGGCCTACGAGCAGTACTTC
-,TRBD1,TRBJ1-1,TRBV2,CADRAVTEAFF,TGTGCTGACAGGGCGGTCACTGAAGCTTTCTTT
-,-,TRBJ1-4,TRBV18,CASSQVTYEKLFF,TGTGCCAGCTCACAGGTCACGTATGAAAAACTGTTTTTT
few,TRBD2,TRBJ2-7,TRBV7-2,CASNNGASGRPPRF,TGTGCCAGCAACAACGGGGCTAGCGGGAGACCCCCGCGCTTC
few,TRBD1,TRBJ1-2,TRBV27,CASSYRGGGYTF,TGTGCCAGCAGTTACAGGGGTGGTGGCTACACCTTC
-,TRBD2,TRBJ2-7,TRBV9,CASSLQAGGPGEQYF,TGTGCCAGCAGCCTACAAGCGGGAGGGCCTGGTGAGCAGTACTTC
few,-,TRBJ2-7,TRBV7-2,CASSLGPSEQYF,TGTGCCAGCAGCTTAGGTCCTAGCGAGCAGTACTTC
-,-,TRBJ2-7,TRBV5-4,CASREGLASEQYF,TGTGCCAGCAGGGAAGGGCTAGCTTCCGAGCAGTACTTC
few,TRBD2,TRBJ2-7,TRBV5-1,CASSLETSAAVHEQYF,TGCGCCAGCAGCCTGGAGACTAGCGCCGCTGTACACGAGCAGTACTTC
-,TRBD2,TRBJ2-1,TRBV10-3,CAISERLAGVISQFF,TGTGCCATCAGTGAGCGGCTAGCGGGTGTCATCAGCCAGTTCTTC
-,-,TRBJ2-1,TRBV5-4,CASSGEGHRGGRWQFF,TGTGCCAGCAGCGGGGAGGGACACCGTGGGGGACGCTGGCAGTTCTTC
-,TRBD1,TRBJ2-1,TRBV4-2,CASSQATGSGSYNEQFF,TGTGCCAGCAGCCAAGCGACAGGGTCAGGGTCCTACAATGAGCAGTTCTTC
-,-,TRBJ1-2,TRBV19,CASSIGEEFYTF,TGTGCCAGTAGTATAGGAGAGGAATTCTACACCTTC
-,-,TRBJ2-7,TRBV11-2,CASSFHRVYEQYF,TGTGCCAGCAGCTTCCACAGGGTTTACGAGCAGTACTTC
-,-,TRBJ2-7,TRBV4-1,CASSKTGDYEQYF,TGCGCCAGCAGTAAGACGGGCGACTACGAGCAGTACTTC
-,TRBD2,TRBJ2-7,TRBV15,CATSRVAGAYEQYF,TGTGCCACCAGCAGAGTAGCGGGAGCTTACGAGCAGTACTTC
-,-,TRBJ2-7,TRBV7-2,CASSLIGWLSEQYF,TGTGCCAGCAGCTTAATAGGATGGCTGAGCGAGCAGTACTTC
-,-,TRBJ2-1,TRBV30,CAWSGGLSYNEQFF,TGTGCCTGGAGTGGGGGGCTCTCCTACAATGAGCAGTTCTTC
few,-,TRBJ1-5,TRBV4-1,CASSLYYSNQPQHF,TGCGCCAGCAGCCTGTACTATAGCAATCAGCCCCAGCATTTT
-,TRBD2,TRBJ2-3,TRBV25-1,CASSVWGGAKTDTQYF,TGTGCCAGCAGTGTTTGGGGGGGAGCGAAGACAGATACGCAGTATTTT
few,-,TRBJ1-1,TRBV29-1,CSPLAYYGQGRLGAFF,TGCAGCCCTCTAGCCTACTACGGGCAGGGCAGATTGGGAGCTTTCTTT
-,TRBD2,TRBJ2-1,TRBV7-3,CASSSPTSGRVNEQFF,TGTGCCAGCAGCTCCCCGACTAGCGGGAGGGTCAATGAGCAGTTCTTC
-,TRBD1,TRBJ2-3,TRBV5-6,CASSLIRDRDLVGTQYF,TGTGCCAGCAGCTTGATCCGGGACAGAGACTTAGTGGGTACGCAGTATTTT
-,-,TRBJ2-3,TRBV27,CASSPFSTDTQYF,TGTGCCAGCAGTCCATTTAGCACAGATACGCAGTATTTT
-,-,TRBJ2-4,TRBV14,CASSQGGNRFKNIQYF,TGTGCCAGCAGCCAAGGGGGCAACAGGTTCAAAAACATTCAGTACTTC
-,TRBD2,TRBJ2-5,TRBV6-1,CASHAGRARETQYF,TGTGCCAGCCACGCCGGGAGGGCCAGGGAGACCCAGTACTTC
-,-,TRBJ1-2,TRBV4-3,CASSRDGIYGYTF,TGCGCCAGCAGCAGAGATGGTATCTATGGCTACACCTTC
-,TRBD1,TRBJ2-3,TRBV28,CASSLPDRASTQYF,TGTGCCAGCAGTTTACCCGACAGGGCCTCCACGCAGTATTTT
-,-,TRBJ1-1,TRBV5-6,CASRPGLKTEAFF,TGTGCCAGCAGGCCGGGACTGAAAACTGAAGCTTTCTTT
-,-,TRBJ2-7,TRBV19,CASSKTEYEQYF,TGTGCCAGTAGTAAGACTGAATACGAGCAGTACTTC
few,TRBD2,TRBJ2-2,TRBV27,CASSFPGTSGSGELFF,TGTGCCAGCAGTTTCCCCGGGACTAGCGGGAGTGGGGAGCTGTTTTTT
-,-,TRBJ1-5,TRBV7-2,CASSLFSGQPQHF,TGTGCCAGCAGCTTATTCTCTGGGCAGCCCCAGCATTTT
-,-,TRBJ1-2,TRBV4-3,CASSQDRGALGGYTF,TGCGCCAGCAGCCAAGACCGGGGGGCCCTAGGTGGCTACACCTTC
once,-,TRBJ1-3,TRBV28,CASSLWTGTIYF,TGTGCCAGCAGTTTATGGACGGGCACCATATATTTT
-,TRBD2,TRBJ2-3,TRBV29-1,CSVNPPGAGELDTQYF,TGCAGCGTTAATCCCCCCGGAGCGGGAGAGCTAGATACGCAGTATTTT